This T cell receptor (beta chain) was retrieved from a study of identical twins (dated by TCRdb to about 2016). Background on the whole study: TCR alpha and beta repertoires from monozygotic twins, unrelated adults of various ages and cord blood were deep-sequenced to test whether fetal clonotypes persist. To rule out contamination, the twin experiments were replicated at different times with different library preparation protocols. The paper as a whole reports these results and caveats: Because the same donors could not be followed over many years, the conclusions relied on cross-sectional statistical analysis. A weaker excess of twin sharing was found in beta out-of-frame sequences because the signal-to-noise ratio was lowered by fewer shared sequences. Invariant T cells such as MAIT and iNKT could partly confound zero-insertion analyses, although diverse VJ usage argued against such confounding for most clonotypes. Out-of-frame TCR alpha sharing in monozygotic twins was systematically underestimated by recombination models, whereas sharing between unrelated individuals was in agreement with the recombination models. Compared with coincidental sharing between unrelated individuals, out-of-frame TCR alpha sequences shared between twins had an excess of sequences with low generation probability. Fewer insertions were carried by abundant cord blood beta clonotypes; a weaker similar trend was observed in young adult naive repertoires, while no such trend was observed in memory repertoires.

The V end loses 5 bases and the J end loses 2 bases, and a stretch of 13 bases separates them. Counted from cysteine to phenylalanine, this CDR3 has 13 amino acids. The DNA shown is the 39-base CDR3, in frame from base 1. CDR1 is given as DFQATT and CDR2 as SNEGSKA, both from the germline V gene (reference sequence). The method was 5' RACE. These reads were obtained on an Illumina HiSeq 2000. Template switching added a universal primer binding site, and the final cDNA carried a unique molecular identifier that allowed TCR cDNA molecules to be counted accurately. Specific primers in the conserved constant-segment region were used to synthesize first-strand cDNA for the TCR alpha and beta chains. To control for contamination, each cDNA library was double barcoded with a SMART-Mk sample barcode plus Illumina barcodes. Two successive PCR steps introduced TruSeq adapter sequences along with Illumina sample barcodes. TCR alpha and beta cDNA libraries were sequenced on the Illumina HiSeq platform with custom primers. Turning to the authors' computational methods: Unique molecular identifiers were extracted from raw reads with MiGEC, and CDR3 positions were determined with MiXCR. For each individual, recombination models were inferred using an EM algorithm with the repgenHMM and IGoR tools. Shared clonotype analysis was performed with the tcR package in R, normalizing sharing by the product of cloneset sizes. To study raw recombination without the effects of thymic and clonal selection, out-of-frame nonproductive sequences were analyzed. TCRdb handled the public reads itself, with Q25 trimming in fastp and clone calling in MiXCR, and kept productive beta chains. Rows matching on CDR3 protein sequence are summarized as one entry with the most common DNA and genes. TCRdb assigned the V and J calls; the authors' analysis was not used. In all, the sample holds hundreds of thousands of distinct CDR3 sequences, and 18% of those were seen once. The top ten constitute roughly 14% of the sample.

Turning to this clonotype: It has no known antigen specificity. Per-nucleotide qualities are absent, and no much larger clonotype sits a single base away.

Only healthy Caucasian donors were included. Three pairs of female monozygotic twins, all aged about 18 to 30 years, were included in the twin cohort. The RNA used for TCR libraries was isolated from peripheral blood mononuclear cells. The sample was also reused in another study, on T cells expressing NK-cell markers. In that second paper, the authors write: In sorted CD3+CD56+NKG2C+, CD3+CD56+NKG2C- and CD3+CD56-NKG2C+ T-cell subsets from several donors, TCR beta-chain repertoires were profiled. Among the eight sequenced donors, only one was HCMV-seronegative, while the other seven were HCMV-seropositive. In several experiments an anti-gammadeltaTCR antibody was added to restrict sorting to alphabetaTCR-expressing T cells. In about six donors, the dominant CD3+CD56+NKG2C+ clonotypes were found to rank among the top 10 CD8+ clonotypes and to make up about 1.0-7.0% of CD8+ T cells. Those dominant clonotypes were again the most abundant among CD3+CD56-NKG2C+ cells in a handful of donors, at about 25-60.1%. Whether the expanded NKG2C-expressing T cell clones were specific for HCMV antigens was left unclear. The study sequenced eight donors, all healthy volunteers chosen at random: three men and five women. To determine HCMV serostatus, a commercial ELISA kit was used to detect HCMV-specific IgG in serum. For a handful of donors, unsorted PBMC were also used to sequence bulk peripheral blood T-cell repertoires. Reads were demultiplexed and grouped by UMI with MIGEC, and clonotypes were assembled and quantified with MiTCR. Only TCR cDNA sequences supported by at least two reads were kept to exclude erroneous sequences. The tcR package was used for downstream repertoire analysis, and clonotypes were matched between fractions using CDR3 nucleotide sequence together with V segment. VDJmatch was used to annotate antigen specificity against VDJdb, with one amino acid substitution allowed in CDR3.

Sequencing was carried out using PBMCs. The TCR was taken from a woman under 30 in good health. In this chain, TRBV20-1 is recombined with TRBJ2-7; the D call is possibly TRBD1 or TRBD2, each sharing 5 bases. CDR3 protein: CSAEGTAAYEQYF. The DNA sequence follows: TGCAGTGCTGAAGGGACGGCCGCCTACGAGCAGTACTTC.